This T cell receptor (beta chain) emerged from a study of neoadjuvant anti-PD-1 for oral cavity cancer. This clone was picked up one time. The antigen is not known. Only in-frame clones appear in the TCRdb table, and some are missing; sequencing was by immunoSEQ multiplex PCR. The repertoire holds about 14,000 clones, with over 70% as singletons. Points from the study as a whole: PBMC Gini-index clonality exceeded responders' in non-responders post-nivolumab.

No culture or expansion preceded analysis of these blood cells. The CDR3 covers 15 residues. Germline loops: CDR1 SGHAT, CDR2 FQNNGV. Trimming cost V 5 bases and J 6 bases, with 18 bases left between them. This TCR came from a person aged 40 to 85 with oral cavity squamous cell carcinoma. The V and J genes are TRBV11-2 and TRBJ2-3; D may be TRBD2 (7 bases). The material sequenced was PBMCs, taken before nivolumab (anti-PD-1) treatment. The DNA of the CDR3 is TGTGCCAGCAGCCGCACGGGGGGCCAGGGGGATACGCAGTATTTT. Protein sequence: CASSRTGGQGDTQYF. Together with reference TRBV11-2 and TRBJ2-3, the CDR3 gives the full variable domain: EAGVAQSPRYKIIEKRQSVAFWCNPISGHATLYWYQQILGQGPKLLIQFQNNGVVDDSQLPKDRFSAERLKGVDSTLKIQPAKLEDSAVYLCASSRTGGQGDTQYFGPGTRLTVL.